The 32 T cell receptor beta chains given below trace back to one sample, sequenced in a study of response to subunit inactivated influenza vaccine (dated by TCRdb to 2016 to 2018). The library came from RT-PCR. Instrument used: Illumina HiSeq 2500. TCRdb redid the processing of the public reads, applying fastp at Q25 and MiXCR, and retained in-frame beta chains. Duplicate CDR3 protein sequences are folded into a single record with the most common DNA and genes. The sample data list more than 450,000 distinct CDR3 sequences, and approximately 10% of these were observed just once. Approximately 9.9% of the sample rests with the top ten. The same sample was also used in a study of T cells expressing NK-cell markers. The second study's paper adds: 5'RACE template switching, by which a universal primer site and unique molecular identifiers were added, was used to make TCR beta cDNA libraries.

Material: PBMCs from blood, obtained on the day of vaccination. Source of these receptors: a man aged 50 or older who received an inactivated influenza vaccine. Donor details come from another sample of the same person, matched by shared clones.

This clonotype showed up just a few times. The chain employs TRBV12-3 or TRBV12-4 and TRBJ2-4; D remains ambiguous. CDR3 size: 16 residues. Trimming took off 1 base at V and 0 bases at J, with 10 bases between the two ends. The chain's CDR3 is CASSLVKPRAKNIQYF. CDR3 coding DNA: TGTGCCAGCAGTTTAGTGAAGCCGAGAGCCAAAAACATTCAGTACTTC.

This clonotype was detected many times. The V and J genes are TRBV12-3 or TRBV12-4 and TRBJ2-1, with D maybe TRBD2 (7 bases). Trimming cost V 2 bases and J 15 bases, with 17 bases left between them. The CDR3 contains 13 residues. CDR3 loop: CASSLRGGSVRFF. Here the CDR3 DNA reads TGTGCCAGCAGTTTAAGGGGGGGCTCTGTTCGGTTCTTC.

This clonotype was seen many times. This chain connects TRBV28 to TRBJ1-2; tentative D call: TRBD1 (5 bases). Trimming pared 6 bases from V and 4 bases from J, leaving 12 bases between. The germline V gene encodes CDR1 MDHEN and CDR2 SYDVKM. The CDR3 extends over 13 amino acids. CDR3 DNA: TGTGCCAGCAGCCCGGGGACCGTCTATGGCTACACCTTC. Protein sequence: CASSPGTVYGYTF.

The sample holds a few counts of this clonotype. The chain recombines TRBV29-1 with TRBJ2-1; D is uncertain. CDR3 length: 12 residues. Germline V lookup: CDR1 SQVTM, CDR2 ANQGSEA. Trimming left V 3 bases short and J 7 bases short, with 10 bases between. The CDR3 bases are TGCAGCGTTGACGGTCCACGGAATGAGCAGTTCTTC. Protein: CSVDGPRNEQFF.

V usage is TRBV11-2 and J usage is TRBJ1-5; a weak D match, TRBD1 (6 bases). The CDR3 covers 14 residues. The V end lost 2 bases, the J end lost 6 bases, and 11 bases lay between the germline ends. Germline V lookup: CDR1 SGHAT, CDR2 FQNNGV. For the CDR3, the DNA is TGTGCCAGCAGCTTACGGCAGGGGCTTCAGCCCCAGCATTTT. It is translated as CASSLRQGLQPQHF.

This clonotype has a single count. This sequence joins TRBV10-1 and TRBJ2-7; D is undetermined. The germline gives CDR1 WNHNN, CDR2 SYGVQD (reference sequence). Trimming stripped 0 bases from V and 3 bases from J, with 9 bases between. The CDR3 sequence is 14 residues long. CDR3 DNA: TGCGCCAGCAGTGAGTCGGGCAGAGACTACGAGCAGTACTTC. It translates to CASSESGRDYEQYF.

The chain joins TRBV9 to TRBJ2-3; no clear D. The V gene lost 0 bases and the J gene lost 0 bases, with 8 bases spanning the gap. Germline V gives CDR1 SGDLS, CDR2 YYNGEE. This CDR3 spans 15 amino acids. CDR3 coding DNA: TGTGCCAGCAGCGTAGATTCGGGTAGCACAGATACGCAGTATTTT. Its protein product is CASSVDSGSTDTQYF.

This clonotype was observed a handful of times. This rearrangement joins TRBV4-2 to TRBJ1-1; unclear D gene. CDR1 LGHNA and CDR2 YNFKEQ come from the germline V gene. V was pared by 6 bases and J by 0 bases, with 14 bases between. The CDR3 is made up of 15 amino acids. The CDR3 loop reads CASRNQRAMNTEAFF. CDR3 nucleotides: TGTGCCAGCAGAAATCAAAGGGCGATGAACACTGAAGCTTTCTTT.

This clonotype was seen a handful of times. The CDR3 loop is CASIPGARLAGGNEQFF. The CDR3 DNA reads TGCGCCAGCATCCCGGGAGCCCGACTAGCGGGTGGGAATGAGCAGTTCTTC. The genes are TRBV5-1 and TRBJ2-1; 10 bases agree with TRBD2. The CDR3 covers 17 residues. After removal of 6 bases from V and 7 bases from J, the junction contained 16 bases not matched to a gene. Germline assignment: CDR1 SGHRS and CDR2 YFSETQ.

This clonotype was detected a few times. The V call is TRBV7-8, the J call TRBJ2-2, with TRBD2 identical over 14 bases. J lost 3 bases, V lost 2 bases, and 5 bases had no gene match. Germline CDR1 SGHVS, CDR2 FQNEAQ. The CDR3 has 18 amino acids. Here the CDR3 DNA reads TGTGCCAGCAGCTTAAGACTAGCGGGAGGGCCGGACACCGGGGAGCTGTTTTTT. Its translation: CASSLRLAGGPDTGELFF.

This clonotype was seen more than once but under ten times. J is TRBJ2-4 and V is TRBV5-1; possible D gene TRBD2, 5 bases. Trimming took 0 bases from V and 1 from J, leaving 14 bases between them. Germline-derived CDR1 and CDR2 are SGHRS and YFSETQ. CDR3 length: 17 amino acids. CDR3 DNA: TGCGCCAGCAGCTTGGTGGGAGCCAATACGGCCAAAAACATTCAGTACTTC. This sequence encodes CASSLVGANTAKNIQYF.

This clonotype was observed a few times. The rearrangement uses TRBV11-2 and TRBJ2-7; unclear D gene. Trimming cost V 7 bases and J 4 bases, with 17 bases left between them. The CDR3 is 14 residues long. Germline assignment: CDR1 SGHAT and CDR2 FQNNGV. CDR3 sequence: CASTSLGREYEQYF. CDR3 nucleotide sequence: TGTGCCAGCACCTCCCTGGGAAGGGAATACGAGCAGTACTTC.

The table lists this clonotype with a few counts. The chain uses TRBV6-6 and TRBJ2-1; D is possibly TRBD2 (5 bases). The CDR3 has 13 amino acids. Looked up from germline, CDR1 is MNHNY and CDR2 is SVGAGI (reference sequence). Trimming removed 8 bases from V and 3 bases from J, with 11 bases in between. DNA of the CDR3: TGTGCCAGCGAGGGATCTCTCTACAATGAGCAGTTCTTC. Its protein is CASEGSLYNEQFF.

In this sample, this clonotype turned up many times. This chain links TRBV6-1 with TRBJ1-6, with 7 bases identical to TRBD1. The CDR3 is made up of 14 amino acids. With 6 bases clipped from V and 7 bases from J, the junction kept 6 bases outside the gene matches. Germline assignment: CDR1 MNHNS and CDR2 SASEGT. CDR3 amino acids: CASSLGQANSPLHF. The DNA of the CDR3 is TGTGCCAGCAGCCTAGGACAGGCGAATTCACCCCTCCACTTT.

This clonotype was seen a handful of times. The CDR3 nucleotides are TGTGCCAGTACCATGGTGGGGGGCGCGGCAGGGGCCAACGTCCTGACTTTC. Encoded protein: CASTMVGGAAGANVLTF. The chain joins TRBV19 to TRBJ2-6; D possibly uses TRBD1 or TRBD2 (6 bases each). Trimming removed 7 bases from V and 4 bases from J, with 20 bases in between. CDR1 is LNHDA, CDR2 SQIVND, per germline (reference sequence). CDR3 size: 17 residues. Filled out from reference TRBV19 and TRBJ2-6, the complete variable domain reads DGGITQSPKYLFRKEGQNVTLSCEQNLNHDAMYWYRQDPGQGLRLIYYSQIVNDFQKGDIAEGYSVSREKKESFPLTVTSAQKNPTAFYLCASTMVGGAAGANVLTFGAGSRLTVL.

This chain joins TRBV27 and TRBJ1-6; maybe TRBD1 (5 bases). CDR1 is MNHEY, CDR2 SMNVEV, per germline (reference sequence). The CDR3 spans 15 residues. V gave up 6 bases and J gave up 7 bases, with 16 bases separating them. CDR3 DNA: TGTGCCAGCAGCCCTGTAGGGGCAGAGAATTCACCCCTCCACTTT. This codes for CASSPVGAENSPLHF.

The chain has TRBV29-1 and TRBJ2-5; maybe TRBD2 (6 bases). The CDR3 consists of 15 residues. Trimming took 1 base from V and 1 from J, leaving 13 bases between them. Germline CDR1 and CDR2: SQVTM and ANQGSEA. CDR3 DNA sequence: TGCAGCGTTGAAGTATCAGCGGGTTTCCAAGAGACCCAGTACTTC. Amino acid sequence: CSVEVSAGFQETQYF. Variable domain in full (rest from reference TRBV29-1 and TRBJ2-5): SAVISQKPSRDICQRGTSLTIQCQVDSQVTMMFWYRQQPGQSLTLIATANQGSEATYESGFVIDKFPISRPNLTFSTLTVSNMSPEDSSIYLCSVEVSAGFQETQYFGPGTRLLVL.

This clonotype was seen a handful of times. The chain couples TRBV5-1 to TRBJ1-5; D unclear. The CDR3 loop spans 14 amino acids. Germline CDR1 reads SGHRS; CDR2 reads YFSETQ. Trimming pared 0 bases from V and 6 bases from J, leaving 10 bases between. The DNA for the CDR3 is TGCGCCAGCAGCTTGGATCTTGCGGGTCAGCCCCAGCATTTT. It codes for CASSLDLAGQPQHF.

The V and J genes are TRBV6-1 and TRBJ2-2, with 7 bases fitting TRBD1. CDR3 length: 14 residues. Per germline, CDR1 MNHNS and CDR2 SASEGT. V lost 6 bases to trimming and J lost 2 bases; unmatched junction nucleotides: 3. CDR3 DNA sequence: TGTGCCAGCAGGGGGACAGAAAACACCGGGGAGCTGTTTTTT. This encodes CASRGTENTGELFF.

This clonotype was seen a handful of times. V usage is TRBV4-2 and J usage is TRBJ1-2; perhaps TRBD1 as D (6 bases). With 1 base removed from V and 2 bases from J, the gap between germline ends came to 11 bases. Germline CDR1 LGHNA, CDR2 YNFKEQ. CDR3 size: 15 residues. The CDR3: CASSQVEGQNYGYTF. DNA for the CDR3: TGTGCCAGCAGCCAAGTTGAGGGACAAAACTATGGCTACACCTTC.

This clonotype was recorded a few times. The CDR3 region is CASSLGHQGHNQPQHF. The CDR3 nucleotides are TGTGCCAGCAGTTTGGGGCACCAGGGCCACAATCAGCCCCAGCATTTT. V is TRBV12-3 or TRBV12-4 and J is TRBJ1-5; perhaps TRBD1 as D (5 bases). V lost 3 bases and J 3 bases, leaving 15 bases between the germline ends. This CDR3 is built from 16 residues.

The V gene is TRBV10-3, the J gene TRBJ2-3, with 9 bases fitting TRBD2. There are 16 residues in the CDR3. Germline trimming cut 6 bases from V and 1 base from J; bases unmatched to any gene: 8. The V gene's germline CDR1 is ENHRY and CDR2 SYGVKD. Here the CDR3 DNA reads TGTGCCATCAGGCGGGGGGCTAGCGGGGGCACAGATACGCAGTATTTT. Translating gives CAIRRGASGGTDTQYF.

Regarding this clonotype: The CDR3 does not end in the conserved phenylalanine or tryptophan, so this is likely a read error. The chain has TRBV2 and TRBJ2-3, with D uncertain. This CDR3 comprises 10 residues. Germline assignment: CDR1 SNHLY and CDR2 FYNNEI. V was pared by 8 bases and J by 8 bases, with 8 bases between. In DNA, the CDR3 is TGTGCCAGCGGACGCGGTACGCAGTATTTG. Protein: CASGRGTQYL.

In its sample, this clonotype was seen a few times. J is TRBJ2-7 and V is TRBV7-9; D might be TRBD2 (5 bases). CDR1 and CDR2 from the germline V gene are SEHNR and FQNEAQ (reference sequence). V dropped 1 base and J dropped 3 bases, with 10 bases sitting between them. The CDR3 has 14 residues. CDR3 sequence (DNA): TGTGCCAGCAGCTTAGACGGGATGCACTACGAGCAGTACTTC. Translating gives CASSLDGMHYEQYF. Drawing the rest from reference TRBV7-9 and TRBJ2-7, the complete variable domain is DTGVSQNPRHKITKRGQNVTFRCDPISEHNRLYWYRQTLGQGPEFLTYFQNEAQLEKSRLLSDRFSAERPKGSFSTLEIQRTEQGDSAMYLCASSLDGMHYEQYFGPGTRLTVT.

The V and J genes are TRBV25-1 and TRBJ2-1; 10 positions agree with TRBD2. The CDR3 spans 18 residues. Germline V gene data show CDR1 as MGHDK and CDR2 as SYGVNS. Trimming took 1 base from V and 5 from J; bases not matched to a gene: 11. This CDR3 is CASSELGSGRFLNNEQFF. The CDR3 DNA follows: TGTGCCAGCAGTGAATTGGGTAGCGGGAGGTTCCTAAACAATGAGCAGTTCTTC.

This clonotype came up a few times. The chain links TRBV10-1 to TRBJ2-7; 9 nucleotides align to TRBD2. This CDR3 contains 18 residues. CDR1 is WNHNN and CDR2 is SYGVQD in the germline V gene (reference sequence). The V and J ends lost 0 bases and 3 bases, in that order; junction bases with no gene match: 12. The DNA for the CDR3 is TGCGCCAGCAGTGAGTCGGTTAGCGGGGGCGCGTGGTTCTACGAGCAGTACTTC. Translating it yields CASSESVSGGAWFYEQYF.

The rearrangement joins TRBV20-1 to TRBJ2-3; TRBD2 matches at 9 bases. The CDR3 totals 15 residues. Germline CDR1 DFQATT, CDR2 SNEGSKA (reference sequence). After removal of 2 bases from V and 0 bases from J, the junction contained 3 bases not matched to a gene. This chain's CDR3 is CSARTSGGSTDTQYF. In DNA form, the CDR3 reads TGCAGTGCTAGAACCAGCGGGGGGAGCACAGATACGCAGTATTTT.

The chain has TRBV30 and TRBJ2-2; 8 nucleotides line up with TRBD1. V lost 1 base and J lost 3; bases outside the gene matches: 4. CDR1 GTSNPN and CDR2 SVGIG come from the germline V gene (reference sequence). CDR3 length: 15 residues. CDR3 amino acids: CAWSALDRDTGELFF. The CDR3 DNA reads as TGTGCCTGGAGTGCTCTGGACAGGGACACCGGGGAGCTGTTTTTT.

The chain carries TRBV2 and TRBJ2-6, with TRBD1 as a possible D gene (6 bases). V shed 6 bases and J shed 3 bases, with 15 bases lying between them. Germline CDR1 reads SNHLY; CDR2 reads FYNNEI. The CDR3 runs 16 residues. The CDR3 DNA reads as TGTGCCAGCAGCCAACAGGGTCGGGTTGGGGCCAACGTCCTGACTTTC. It encodes CASSQQGRVGANVLTF.

The chain is built from TRBV6-1 and TRBJ2-5; the match to TRBD1 covers 11 bases. V dropped 6 bases and J dropped 2; count of bases not matched to a gene: 5. The CDR3 is made up of 15 amino acids. Germline values: CDR1 MNHNS, CDR2 SASEGT. The CDR3 region is CASRDRGRVQETQYF. The DNA of the CDR3 is TGTGCCAGCAGGGACAGGGGGCGCGTACAAGAGACCCAGTACTTC.

This chain connects TRBV6-5 to TRBJ2-2; D is possibly TRBD2 (6 bases). The CDR3 runs 15 residues. The germline V gene has CDR1 MNHEY and CDR2 SVGAGI. V was trimmed by 0 bases and J by 5 bases, leaving 10 bases between them. In DNA form, the CDR3 reads TGTGCCAGCAGTTACTCTGTGGGGGGAACCGGGGAGCTGTTTTTT. Residues: CASSYSVGGTGELFF.

This clonotype appeared many times. The chain employs TRBV12-3 or TRBV12-4 and TRBJ2-7; 7 bases are a match to TRBD2. This CDR3 is 13 amino acids long. V lost 2 bases and J lost 4; bases outside the gene matches: 2. As DNA, the CDR3 is TGTGCCAGCAGTTTACGACTAGCATACGAGCAGTACTTC. Translated: CASSLRLAYEQYF.